The clone carrying this T cell receptor beta chain was seen only a few times. Its antigen is unidentified. Assay: immunoSEQ multiplex PCR; the TCRdb copy retains only in-frame clones and omits some. The sample shows around 84,000 clones, approximately 83% of them seen only once. Patients got ipilimumab 1 mg/kg beginning 14 to 28 days post-transplant. Patients received nivolumab 3 mg/kg at weeks 1, 4, 7, 10, then fortnightly to week 26. Germline CDR1 MNHEY, CDR2 SVGAGI. The length of the CDR3 is 12 residues. V shed 6 bases and J shed 4 bases, with 6 bases lying between them. This entry belongs to a study of ipilimumab plus nivolumab after autologous stem cell transplantation. Study findings and constraints: Per the authors, repertoire, Treg and microbiota data justify further study.

The TCR was taken from a male donor with diffuse large B-cell lymphoma. J is TRBJ1-4 and V is TRBV6-5, with no clear D. The sequenced sample was PBMCs, obtained in a trial of ipilimumab plus nivolumab as post-transplant consolidation. This chain's CDR3 is CASSRSNEKLFF. The CDR3 nucleotides are TGTGCCAGCAGCCGGAGTAATGAAAAACTGTTTTTT.